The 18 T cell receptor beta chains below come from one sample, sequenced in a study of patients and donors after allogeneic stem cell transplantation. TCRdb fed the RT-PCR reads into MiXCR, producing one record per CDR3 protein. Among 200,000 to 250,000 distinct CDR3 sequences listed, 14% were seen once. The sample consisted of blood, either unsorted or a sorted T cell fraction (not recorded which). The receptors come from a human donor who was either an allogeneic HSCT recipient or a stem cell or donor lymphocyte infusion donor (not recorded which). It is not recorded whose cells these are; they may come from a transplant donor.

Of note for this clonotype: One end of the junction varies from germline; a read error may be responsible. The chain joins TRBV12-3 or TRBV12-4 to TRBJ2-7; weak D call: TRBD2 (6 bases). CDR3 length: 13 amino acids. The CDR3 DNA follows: TGTCCCAGCAGTTTCGGAGGGGATTACGAGCAGTACTTC. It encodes CPSSFGGDYEQYF.

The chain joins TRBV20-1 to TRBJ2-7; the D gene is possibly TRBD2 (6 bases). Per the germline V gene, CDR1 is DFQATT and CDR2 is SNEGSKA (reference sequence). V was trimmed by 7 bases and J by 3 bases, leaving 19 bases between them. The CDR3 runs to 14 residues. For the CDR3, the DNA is TGCAGTGTCACCGAAGGAGGGGCCGGCTACGAGCAGTACTTC. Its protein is CSVTEGGAGYEQYF.

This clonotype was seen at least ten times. The CDR3, as DNA: TGTGCCAGCACCCCCCGGTTAAACTACAATGAGCAGTTCTTC. Protein sequence: CASTPRLNYNEQFF. The chain employs TRBV12-3 or TRBV12-4 and TRBJ2-1; D not resolved. V was cut by 7 bases and J by 3 bases, with 13 bases left in between. The CDR3 loop spans 14 amino acids.

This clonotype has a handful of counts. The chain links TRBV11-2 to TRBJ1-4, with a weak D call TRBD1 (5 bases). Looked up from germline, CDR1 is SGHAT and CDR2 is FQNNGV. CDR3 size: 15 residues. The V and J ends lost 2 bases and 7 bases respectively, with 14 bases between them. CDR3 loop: CASSLLGARSEKLFF. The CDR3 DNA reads TGTGCCAGCAGCTTACTCGGGGCCCGGTCTGAAAAACTGTTTTTT.

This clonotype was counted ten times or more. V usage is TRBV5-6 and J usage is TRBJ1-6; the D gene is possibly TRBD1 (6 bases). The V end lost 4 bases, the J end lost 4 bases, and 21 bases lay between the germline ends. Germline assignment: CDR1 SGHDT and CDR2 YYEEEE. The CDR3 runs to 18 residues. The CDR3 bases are TGTGCCAGCAGCCGGGGGGGCCCGCCTGGGGGATATAATTCACCCCTCCACTTT. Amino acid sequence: CASSRGGPPGGYNSPLHF.

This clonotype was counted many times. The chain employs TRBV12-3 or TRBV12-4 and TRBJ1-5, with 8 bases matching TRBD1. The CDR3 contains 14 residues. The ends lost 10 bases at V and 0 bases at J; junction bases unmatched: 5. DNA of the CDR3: TGTGCCACCACACAGGGGGATAGCAATCAGCCCCAGCATTTT. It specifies CATTQGDSNQPQHF.

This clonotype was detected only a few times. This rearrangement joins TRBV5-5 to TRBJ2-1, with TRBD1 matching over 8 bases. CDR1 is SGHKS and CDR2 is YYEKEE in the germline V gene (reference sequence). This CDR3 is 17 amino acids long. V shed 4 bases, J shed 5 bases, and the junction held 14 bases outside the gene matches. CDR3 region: CASSRSYRQGPHNEQFF. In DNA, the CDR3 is TGTGCCAGCAGCCGGAGTTACCGACAGGGGCCTCACAATGAGCAGTTCTTC.

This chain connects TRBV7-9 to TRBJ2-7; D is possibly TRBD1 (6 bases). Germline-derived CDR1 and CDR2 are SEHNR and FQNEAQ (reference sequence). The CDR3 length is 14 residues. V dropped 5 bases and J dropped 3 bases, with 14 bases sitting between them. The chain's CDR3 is CASSPMDRSYEQYF. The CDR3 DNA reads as TGTGCCAGCAGCCCCATGGACAGAAGCTACGAGCAGTACTTC.

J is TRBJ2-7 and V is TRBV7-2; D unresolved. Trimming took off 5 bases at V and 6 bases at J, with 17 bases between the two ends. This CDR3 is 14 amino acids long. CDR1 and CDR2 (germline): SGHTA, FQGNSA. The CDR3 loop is CASSLSLVFSEQYF. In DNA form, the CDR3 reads TGTGCCAGCAGCCTCAGCTTAGTATTCTCCGAGCAGTACTTC.

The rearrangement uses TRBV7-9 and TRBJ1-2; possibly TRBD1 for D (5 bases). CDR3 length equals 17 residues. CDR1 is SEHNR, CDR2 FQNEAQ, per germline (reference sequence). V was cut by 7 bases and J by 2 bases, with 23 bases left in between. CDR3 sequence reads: CASTLGSGPGENYGYTF. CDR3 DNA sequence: TGTGCCAGCACACTTGGGAGTGGGCCGGGGGAAAACTATGGCTACACCTTC.

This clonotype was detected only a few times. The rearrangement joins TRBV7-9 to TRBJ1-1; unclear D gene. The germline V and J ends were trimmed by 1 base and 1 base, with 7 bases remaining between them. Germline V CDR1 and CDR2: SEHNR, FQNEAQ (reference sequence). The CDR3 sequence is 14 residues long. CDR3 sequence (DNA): TGTGCCAGCAGCTTAGAACGGCGGAACACTGAAGCTTTCTTT. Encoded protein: CASSLERRNTEAFF.

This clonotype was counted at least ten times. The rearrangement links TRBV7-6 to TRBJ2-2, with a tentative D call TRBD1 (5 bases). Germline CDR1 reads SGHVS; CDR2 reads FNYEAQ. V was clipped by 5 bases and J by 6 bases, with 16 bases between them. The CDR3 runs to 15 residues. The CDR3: CASSRITGSSGELFF. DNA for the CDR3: TGTGCCAGCAGCCGAATTACAGGCTCCTCCGGGGAGCTGTTTTTT. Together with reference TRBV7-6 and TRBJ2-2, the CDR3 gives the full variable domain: GAGVSQSPRYKVTKRGQDVALRCDPISGHVSLYWYRQALGQGPEFLTYFNYEAQQDKSGLPNDRFSAERPEGSISTLTIQRTEQRDSAMYRCASSRITGSSGELFFGEGSRLTVL.

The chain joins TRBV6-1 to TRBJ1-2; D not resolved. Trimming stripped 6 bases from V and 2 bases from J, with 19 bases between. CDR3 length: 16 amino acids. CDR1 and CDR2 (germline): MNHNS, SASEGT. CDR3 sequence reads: CASSLWTKSDNYGYTF. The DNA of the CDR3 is TGTGCCAGCAGCCTTTGGACCAAATCCGACAACTATGGCTACACCTTC.

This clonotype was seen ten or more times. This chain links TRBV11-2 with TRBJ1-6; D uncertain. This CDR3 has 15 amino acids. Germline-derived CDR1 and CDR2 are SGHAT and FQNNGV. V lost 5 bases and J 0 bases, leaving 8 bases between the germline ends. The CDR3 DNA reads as TGTGCCAGCAGCCCACTGAGCTCCTATAATTCACCCCTCCACTTT. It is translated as CASSPLSSYNSPLHF.

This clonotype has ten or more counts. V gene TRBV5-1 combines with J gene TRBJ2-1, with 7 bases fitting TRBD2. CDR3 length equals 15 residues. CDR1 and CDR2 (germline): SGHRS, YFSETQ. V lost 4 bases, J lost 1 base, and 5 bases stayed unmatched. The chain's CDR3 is CASSPSSGSYNEQFF. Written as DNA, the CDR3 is TGCGCCAGCAGCCCTTCTAGCGGTTCCTACAATGAGCAGTTCTTC.

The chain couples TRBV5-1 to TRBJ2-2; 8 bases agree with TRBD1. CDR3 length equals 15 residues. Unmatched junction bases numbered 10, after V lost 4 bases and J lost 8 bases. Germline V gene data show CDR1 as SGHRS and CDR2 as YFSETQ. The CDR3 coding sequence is TGCGCCAGCAGCCCGGGACAGGTTGGTGTTGGGGAGCTGTTTTTT. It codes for CASSPGQVGVGELFF.

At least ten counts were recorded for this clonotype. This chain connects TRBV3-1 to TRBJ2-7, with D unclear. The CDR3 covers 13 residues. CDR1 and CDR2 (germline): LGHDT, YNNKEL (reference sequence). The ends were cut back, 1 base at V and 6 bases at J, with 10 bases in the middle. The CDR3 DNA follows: TGTGCCAGCAGCCAAGTTCCTCGCGGCGAGCAGTACTTC. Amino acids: CASSQVPRGEQYF.

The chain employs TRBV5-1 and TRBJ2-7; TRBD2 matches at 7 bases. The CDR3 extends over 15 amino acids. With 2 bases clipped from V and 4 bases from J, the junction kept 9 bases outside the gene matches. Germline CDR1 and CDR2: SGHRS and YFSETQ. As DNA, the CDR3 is TGCGCCAGCAGCTTCAGGGACTATGAATCATACGAGCAGTACTTC. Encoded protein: CASSFRDYESYEQYF.